This T cell receptor (beta chain) stems from a study of beta chain features in type 1 diabetes. Looking at the study overall: Examination covered almost 110,000,000 sorted cells spanning all samples.

The CDR3 has 16 amino acids. Germline values: CDR1 SGDLS, CDR2 YYNGEE. The V gene end was trimmed by 7 bases and the J gene end by 3 bases; junction bases not matched to a gene: 15. This clone was detected only a few times. Its antigen remains unidentified. Reverse transcription of all isolated RNA meant that expressed TCRB transcripts were sequenced. The study sequenced naive, central memory and regulatory T cell samples to an average of about 3.57 million reads. Measured with immunoSEQ multiplex PCR; TCRdb has only the in-frame clones, and not every one. Counted here are fewer than 350,000 clones, around a fifth occurring once; the ten biggest clones make up approximately 0.046%. Study findings and constraints: In the patient group, naive, central memory and Treg TCRB repertoires seemed more alike than in the healthy donor group.

Sorting that relied on CD45RO/CCR7/CD25/CD127/CD95/CD27 yielded CD4+ naive, central memory, regulatory and stem cell-like memory cells. Sample: naive CD4+ T cells from blood. This chain connects TRBV9 to TRBJ2-7; 8 bases are a match to TRBD1. The clonotype comes from a young woman in good health. The CDR3 DNA follows: TGTGCCAGCGCCGCTGTTAGGACAGGGAAAGACTACGAGCAGTACTTC. Translating it yields CASAAVRTGKDYEQYF.